This TCR beta chain stems from a study of cytomegalovirus exposure and HLA in healthy donors. A remark on this clone: Sequence at one end of the junction differs from germline and may be a read error.

PCR involved 60 Vbeta and 13 Jbeta primers. Only in-frame clones appear in the TCRdb table, and some are missing; sequencing was by immunoSEQ multiplex PCR. The table records over 150,000 clones, 65% to 85% of them present only once. Sequenced material: PBMCs. The sequence came from a woman aged 25 to 39 in good health and CMV-seropositive.

CDR3 in amino acids: CSSSYVGQGINQPQHF. Here the CDR3 DNA reads TGTTCCAGCAGCTACGTGGGACAGGGTATCAATCAGCCCCAGCATTTT. The genes are TRBV7-9 and TRBJ1-5; 9 bases agree with TRBD1. This CDR3 is built from 16 residues. Germline-derived CDR1 and CDR2 are SEHNR and FQNEAQ (reference sequence).